The next 15 T cell receptor beta chains were all read from a single sample in a study of blood T cell repertoires in COVID-19. The assay was immunoSEQ multiplex PCR, and TCRdb's table has in-frame clones only and misses some. This table has 100,000 to 150,000 clones, 84% appearing once. The sequencing sample was made of peripheral blood. Receptors originate from a young woman who had recovered from COVID-19.

The chain is built from TRBV6-5 and TRBJ2-1; 9 bases agree with TRBD1. In germline, CDR1 is MNHEY, CDR2 SVGAGI. Germline trimming cut 6 bases from V and 8 bases from J; bases unmatched to any gene: 11. The CDR3 has 15 residues. Written as DNA, the CDR3 is TGTGCCAGCAGAGCCTGGACAGGGGTGGGAGATGAGCAGTTCTTC. It codes for CASRAWTGVGDEQFF.

This chain connects TRBV7-3 to TRBJ2-7, with 7 bases that match TRBD2. The CDR3 is 15 amino acids. CDR1 and CDR2 from the germline V gene are SGHTA and FQGTGA. J was trimmed by 0 bases and V by 0 bases; bases with no gene match: 2. The CDR3: CASSLTGGGSYEQYF. In DNA, the CDR3 is TGTGCCAGCAGCTTAACGGGCGGGGGCTCCTACGAGCAGTACTTC. The complete variable domain, with remaining parts taken from reference TRBV7-3 and TRBJ2-7, reads GAGVSQTPSNKVTEKGKYVELRCDPISGHTALYWYRQSLGQGPEFLIYFQGTGAADDSGLPNDRFFAVRPEGSVSTLKIQRTERGDSAVYLCASSLTGGGSYEQYFGPGTRLTVT.

The chain uses TRBV11-2 and TRBJ1-1; TRBD1 aligns across 8 bases. Trimming cost V 4 bases and J 5 bases; bases outside gene matches: 6. Germline V lookup: CDR1 SGHAT, CDR2 FQNNGV. The CDR3 sequence is 14 residues long. CDR3 DNA sequence: TGTGCCAGCAGCTCCTTCCAGGGGGCGACTGAAGCTTTCTTT. Encoded protein: CASSSFQGATEAFF.

The CDR3 nucleotides are TGTGCCAGCTCACCGCTCCGGGAAGCTTTCTTT. Translation: CASSPLREAFF. The chain recombines TRBV18 with TRBJ1-1, with D uncertain. CDR3 length: 11 amino acids. Trimming took 3 bases from V and 8 from J, leaving 7 bases between them. Germline CDR1 is KGHSH and CDR2 is LQKENI. Full variable domain (missing parts from reference TRBV18 and TRBJ1-1): NAGVMQNPRHLVRRRGQEARLRCSPMKGHSHVYWYRQLPEEGLKFMVYLQKENIIDESGMPKERFSAEFPKEGPSILRIQQVVRGDSAAYFCASSPLREAFFGQGTRLTVV.

V usage is TRBV3-1 (or the pseudogene TRBV3-2) and J usage is TRBJ2-1; D remains unclear. CDR1 LGHDT and CDR2 YNNKEL come from the germline V gene (reference sequence). Trimming stripped 1 base from V and 0 bases from J, with 13 bases between. The CDR3 length is 17 residues. The DNA of the CDR3 is TGTGCCAGCAGCCAAGCAAGGCGGCTAGGCTCCTACAATGAGCAGTTCTTC. It is translated as CASSQARRLGSYNEQFF.

This chain joins TRBV23-1 and TRBJ2-1; possibly TRBD2 for D (6 bases). TRBV23-1 is identified as an open reading frame with a role that is uncertain. The V end was cut by 9 bases, the J end by 2 bases, with 20 bases between. This CDR3 region has 16 residues. The CDR3 DNA follows: TGCGCCAGTTCTACGGAGGGAAAGAAACCCTACAATGAGCAGTTCTTC. This codes for CASSTEGKKPYNEQFF.

This chain connects TRBV9 to TRBJ2-5, with TRBD2 matching over 8 bases. The germline CDR1 and CDR2 sequences are SGDLS and YYNGEE. Trimming removed 0 bases from V and 0 bases from J; junction bases left unmatched: 1. This CDR3 has 15 amino acids. The DNA for the CDR3 is TGTGCCAGCAGCGTAGAGGGACTAGACCAAGAGACCCAGTACTTC. Protein product: CASSVEGLDQETQYF.

The chain uses TRBV10-1 and TRBJ2-1; D perhaps matches TRBD2 (5 bases). V shed 2 bases and J shed 10 bases, with 12 bases lying between them. The length of the CDR3 is 13 residues. Germline CDR1 is WNHNN and CDR2 is SYGVQD (reference sequence). For the CDR3, the DNA is TGCGCCAGCAGTGAGCACGGGGTGTCGGAGCAGTTCTTC. This sequence encodes CASSEHGVSEQFF.

The V gene is TRBV9, the J gene TRBJ2-3; D unresolved. Trimming left V 0 bases short and J 4 bases short, with 12 bases between. The CDR3 extends over 15 amino acids. CDR1 and CDR2 (germline): SGDLS, YYNGEE. In DNA form, the CDR3 reads TGTGCCAGCAGCGTAGTCTCCCGGCAGGCAGATACGCAGTATTTT. It specifies CASSVVSRQADTQYF.

The sample holds one count of this clone. The J gene is TRBJ2-3, the V gene TRBV4-1; TRBD1 might be the D (5 bases). V was pared by 6 bases and J by 0 bases, with 31 bases between. The CDR3 runs 21 residues. Per the germline V gene, CDR1 is MGHRA and CDR2 is YSYEKL. The CDR3: CASRYHVGAAFTNTSTDTQYF. The CDR3 coding sequence is TGCGCCAGCAGATATCACGTTGGGGCAGCTTTTACTAACACTAGCACAGATACGCAGTATTTT.

The CDR3 region has the DNA TGTGCCAGCAGCCGCGGGGGTGAGCGGGAGGCAGATACGCAGTATTTT. It encodes CASSRGGEREADTQYF. The chain uses TRBV5-4 and TRBJ2-3; TRBD2 matches at 9 bases. There are 16 residues in the CDR3. The V and J ends lost 4 bases and 4 bases, in that order; junction bases with no gene match: 10. Germline assignment: CDR1 SGHNT and CDR2 YYREEE (reference sequence). The full variable domain, its missing parts supplied by reference TRBV5-4 and TRBJ2-3, is ETGVTQSPTHLIKTRGQQVTLRCSSQSGHNTVSWYQQALGQGPQFIFQYYREEENGRGNFPPRFSGLQFPNYSSELNVNALELDDSALYLCASSRGGEREADTQYFGPGTRLTVL.

The chain uses TRBV3-1 (or the pseudogene TRBV3-2) and TRBJ1-5, with D unclear. Trimming took 3 bases from V and 2 from J, leaving 14 bases between them. Germline V CDR1 and CDR2: LGHDT, YNNKEL (reference sequence). CDR3 length equals 16 residues. In DNA, the CDR3 is TGTGCCAGCAGCCATAACTCCGGGGTAGGCAATCAGCCCCAGCATTTT. This gives the protein CASSHNSGVGNQPQHF.

CDR3 in amino acids: CASSATGTGRDYGYTF. The CDR3 region has the DNA TGCGCCAGCAGCGCAACCGGGACAGGGAGAGACTATGGCTACACCTTC. The chain joins TRBV5-1 to TRBJ1-2, with 9 bases aligning to TRBD1. CDR1 is SGHRS and CDR2 is YFSETQ in the germline V gene. V trimming: 4 bases; J trimming: 3 bases; junction bases outside the gene matches: 10. This CDR3 comprises 16 residues. The whole variable domain, filled in from reference TRBV5-1 and TRBJ1-2, reads KAGVTQTPRYLIKTRGQQVTLSCSPISGHRSVSWYQQTPGQGLQFLFEYFSETQRNKGNFPGRFSGRQFSNSRSEMNVSTLELGDSALYLCASSATGTGRDYGYTFGSGTRLTVV.

The CDR3 sequence is CASSYSAGRKGEKLFF. CDR3 DNA: TGTGCCAGCAGTTACTCAGCGGGGCGGAAAGGTGAAAAACTGTTTTTT. J is TRBJ1-4 and V is TRBV6-5; tentatively, D is TRBD1 (5 bases). The germline V and J ends were trimmed by 0 bases and 7 bases, with 15 bases remaining between them. In germline, CDR1 is MNHEY, CDR2 SVGAGI. CDR3 length: 16 residues.

The rearrangement joins TRBV2 to TRBJ1-4; 8 bases line up with TRBD1. V was clipped by 8 bases and J by 3 bases; unmatched bases: 11. Germline assignment: CDR1 SNHLY and CDR2 FYNNEI. The CDR3 runs 16 residues. CDR3: CASSIRGLRSNEKLFF. In nucleotides, the CDR3 is TGTGCCAGCTCGATCAGGGGGCTTCGGTCTAATGAAAAACTGTTTTTT. Drawing the rest from reference TRBV2 and TRBJ1-4, the complete variable domain is EPEVTQTPSHQVTQMGQEVILRCVPISNHLYFYWYRQILGQKVEFLVSFYNNEISEKSEIFDDQFSVERPDGSNFTLKIRSTKLEDSAMYFCASSIRGLRSNEKLFFGSGTQLSVL.